This entry features one TCR beta chain sequence. Its antigen is unknown. V shed 2 bases and J shed 3 bases, with 0 bases lying between them. Germline V CDR1 and CDR2: LGHDT, YNNKEL (reference sequence). The length of the CDR3 is 11 residues. Measured with immunoSEQ multiplex PCR; TCRdb has only the in-frame clones, and not every one. The sample records approximately 160,000 clones, 90% being singletons. The entry originates in a study of T cell responses to AZD1222 COVID-19 vaccine. Broader study findings: CD4 TCRs linked to vaccination spanned spike, dominating at 160-218 and 743-854.

The J gene is TRBJ2-3, the V gene TRBV3-1 (or the pseudogene TRBV3-2), with D unresolved. The material sequenced was peripheral blood, taken on day 0 of AZD1222 vaccination. The clonotype originates from an adult in good health. CDR3 loop: CASSQTDTQYF. CDR3 DNA: TGTGCCAGCAGCCAAACAGATACGCAGTATTTT.